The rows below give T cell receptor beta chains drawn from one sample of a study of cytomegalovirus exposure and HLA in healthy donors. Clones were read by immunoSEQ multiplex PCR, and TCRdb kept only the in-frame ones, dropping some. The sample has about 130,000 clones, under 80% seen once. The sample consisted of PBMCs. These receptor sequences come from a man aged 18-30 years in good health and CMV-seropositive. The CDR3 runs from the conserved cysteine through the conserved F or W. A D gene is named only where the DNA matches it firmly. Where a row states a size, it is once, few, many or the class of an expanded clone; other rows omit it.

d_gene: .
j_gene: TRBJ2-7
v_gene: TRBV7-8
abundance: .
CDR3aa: CASSLGRQPYEQYF
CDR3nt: TGTGCCAGCAGCTTAGGCAGACAGCCCTACGAGCAGTACTTC

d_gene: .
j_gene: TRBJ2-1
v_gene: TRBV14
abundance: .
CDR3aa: CASSQPGSSYNEQFF
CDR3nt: TGTGCCAGCAGCCAACCGGGGAGCTCCTACAATGAGCAGTTCTTC

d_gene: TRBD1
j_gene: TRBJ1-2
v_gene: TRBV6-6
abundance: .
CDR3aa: CASSRRGGFYGYTF
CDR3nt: TGTGCCAGCAGTCGGAGAGGGGGCTTCTATGGCTACACCTTC

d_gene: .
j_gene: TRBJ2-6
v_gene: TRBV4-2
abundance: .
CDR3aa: CASSQVAGQGLGANVLTF
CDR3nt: TGTGCCAGCAGCCAAGTAGCGGGACAGGGTTTGGGGGCCAACGTCCTGACTTTC

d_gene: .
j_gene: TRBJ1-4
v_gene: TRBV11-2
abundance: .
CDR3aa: CASGGWAEKLFF
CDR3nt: TGTGCCAGCGGGGGGTGGGCTGAAAAACTGTTTTTT

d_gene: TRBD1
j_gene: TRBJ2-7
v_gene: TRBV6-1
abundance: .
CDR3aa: CASSEAPGQWSHEQYF
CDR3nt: TGTGCCAGCAGTGAAGCGCCGGGACAGTGGTCCCACGAGCAGTACTTC

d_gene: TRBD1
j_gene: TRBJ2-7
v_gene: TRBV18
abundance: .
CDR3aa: CASSLAGTEYEQYF
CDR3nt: TGTGCCAGCTCACTAGCCGGGACAGAGTACGAGCAGTACTTC

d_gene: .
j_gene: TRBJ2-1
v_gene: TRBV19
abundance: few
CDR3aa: CASSIEVGLPKDNEQFF
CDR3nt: TGTGCCAGTAGTATAGAAGTGGGCCTCCCGAAGGACAATGAGCAGTTCTTC

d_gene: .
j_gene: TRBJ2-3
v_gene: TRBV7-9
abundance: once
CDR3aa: CASREGTVTDTQYF
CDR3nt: TGTGCCAGCAGAGAGGGAACCGTCACAGATACGCAGTATTTT

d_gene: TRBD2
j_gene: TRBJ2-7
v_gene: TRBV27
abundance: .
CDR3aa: CASSFGGGRASYEQYF
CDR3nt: TGTGCCAGCAGTTTCGGGGGCGGGAGGGCCTCCTACGAGCAGTACTTC

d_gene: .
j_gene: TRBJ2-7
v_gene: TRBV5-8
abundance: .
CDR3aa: CASSLEWRGYEQYF
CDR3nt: TGTGCCAGCAGCTTGGAATGGCGGGGCTACGAGCAGTACTTC

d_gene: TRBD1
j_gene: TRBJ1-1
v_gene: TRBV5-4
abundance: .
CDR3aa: CASTLGQLNTEAFF
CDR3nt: TGTGCCAGCACCCTGGGACAGTTGAACACTGAAGCTTTCTTT

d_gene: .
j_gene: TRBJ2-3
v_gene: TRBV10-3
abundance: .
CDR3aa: CAIRSRGPRTDTQYF
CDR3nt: TGTGCCATCAGATCCAGGGGACCCCGCACAGATACGCAGTATTTT

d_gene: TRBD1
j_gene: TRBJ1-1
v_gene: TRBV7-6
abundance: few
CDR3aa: CASSRDRATEAFF
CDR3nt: TGTGCCAGCAGCCGAGACAGGGCCACTGAAGCTTTCTTT

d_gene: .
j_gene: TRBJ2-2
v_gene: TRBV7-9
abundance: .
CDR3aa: CASTRGDTGELFF
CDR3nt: TGTGCCAGCACCAGGGGAGACACCGGGGAGCTGTTTTTT

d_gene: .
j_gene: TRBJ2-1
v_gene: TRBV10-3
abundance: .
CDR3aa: CAISEVANLHNEQFF
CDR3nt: TGTGCCATCAGTGAGGTAGCCAACTTACACAATGAGCAGTTCTTC

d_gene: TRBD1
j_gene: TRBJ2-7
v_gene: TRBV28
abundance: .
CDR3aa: CASSSSGTGVFDF
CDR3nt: TGTGCCAGCAGTTCCTCCGGGACAGGGGTTTTCGACTTC

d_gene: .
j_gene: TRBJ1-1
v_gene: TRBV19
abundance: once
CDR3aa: CASSIGTGMWDTEAFF
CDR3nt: TGTGCCAGTAGTATAGGAACAGGGATGTGGGACACTGAAGCTTTCTTT